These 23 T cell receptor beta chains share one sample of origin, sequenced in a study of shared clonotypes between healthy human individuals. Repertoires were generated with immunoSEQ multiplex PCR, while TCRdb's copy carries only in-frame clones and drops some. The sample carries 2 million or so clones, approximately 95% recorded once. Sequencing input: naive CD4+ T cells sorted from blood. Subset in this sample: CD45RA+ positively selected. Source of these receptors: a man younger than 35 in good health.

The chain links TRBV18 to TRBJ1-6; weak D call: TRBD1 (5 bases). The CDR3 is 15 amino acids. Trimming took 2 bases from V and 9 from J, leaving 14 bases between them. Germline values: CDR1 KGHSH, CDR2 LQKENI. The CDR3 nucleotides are TGTGCCAGCTCACCAGTTTCAGGGCCGCCTTCACCCCTCCACTTT. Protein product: CASSPVSGPPSPLHF.

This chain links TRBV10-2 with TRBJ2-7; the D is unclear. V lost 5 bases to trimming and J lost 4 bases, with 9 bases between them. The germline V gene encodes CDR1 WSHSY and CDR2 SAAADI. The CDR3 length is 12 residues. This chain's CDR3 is CASSQASYEQYF. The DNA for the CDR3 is TGCGCCAGCAGTCAAGCCTCGTACGAGCAGTACTTC.

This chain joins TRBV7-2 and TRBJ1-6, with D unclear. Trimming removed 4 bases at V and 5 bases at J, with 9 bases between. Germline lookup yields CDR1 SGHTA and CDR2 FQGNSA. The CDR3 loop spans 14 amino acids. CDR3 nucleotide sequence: TGTGCCAGCAGCTCCCGACGGAATAATTCACCCCTCCACTTT. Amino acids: CASSSRRNNSPLHF.

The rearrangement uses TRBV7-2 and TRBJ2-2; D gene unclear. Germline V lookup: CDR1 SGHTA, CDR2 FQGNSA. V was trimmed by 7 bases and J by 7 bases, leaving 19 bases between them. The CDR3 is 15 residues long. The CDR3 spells CASNLEGSMVGELFF. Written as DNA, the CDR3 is TGTGCCAGCAACCTGGAAGGATCAATGGTCGGGGAGCTGTTTTTT. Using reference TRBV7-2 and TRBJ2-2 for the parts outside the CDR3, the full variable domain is GAGVSQSPSNKVTEKGKDVELRCDPISGHTALYWYRQSLGQGLEFLIYFQGNSAPDKSGLPSDRFSAERTGGSVSTLTIQRTQQEDSAVYLCASNLEGSMVGELFFGEGSRLTVL.

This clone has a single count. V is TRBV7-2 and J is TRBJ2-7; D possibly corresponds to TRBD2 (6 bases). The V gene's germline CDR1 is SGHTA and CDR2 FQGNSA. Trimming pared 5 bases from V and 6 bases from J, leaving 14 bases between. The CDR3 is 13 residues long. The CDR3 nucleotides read TGTGCCAGCAGCAAGGGGACTGCAGGCGAGCAGTACTTC. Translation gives CASSKGTAGEQYF.

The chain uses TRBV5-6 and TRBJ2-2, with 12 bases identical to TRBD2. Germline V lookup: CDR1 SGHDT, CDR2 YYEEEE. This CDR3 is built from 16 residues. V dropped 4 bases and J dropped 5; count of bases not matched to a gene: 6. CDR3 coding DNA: TGTGCCAGCAGCGCTGGGACTAGCGGGCCGACCGGGGAGCTGTTTTTT. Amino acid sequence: CASSAGTSGPTGELFF. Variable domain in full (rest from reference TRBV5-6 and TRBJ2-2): DAGVTQSPTHLIKTRGQQVTLRCSPKSGHDTVSWYQQALGQGPQFIFQYYEEEERQRGNFPDRFSGHQFPNYSSELNVNALLLGDSALYLCASSAGTSGPTGELFFGEGSRLTVL.

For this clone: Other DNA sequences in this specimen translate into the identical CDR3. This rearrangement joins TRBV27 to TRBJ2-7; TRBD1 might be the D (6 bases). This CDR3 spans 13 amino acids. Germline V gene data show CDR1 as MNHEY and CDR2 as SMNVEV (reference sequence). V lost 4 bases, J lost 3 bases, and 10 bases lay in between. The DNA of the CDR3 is TGTGCCAGCAGTTCTCAGGGGTTCTACGAGCAGTACTTC. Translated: CASSSQGFYEQYF.

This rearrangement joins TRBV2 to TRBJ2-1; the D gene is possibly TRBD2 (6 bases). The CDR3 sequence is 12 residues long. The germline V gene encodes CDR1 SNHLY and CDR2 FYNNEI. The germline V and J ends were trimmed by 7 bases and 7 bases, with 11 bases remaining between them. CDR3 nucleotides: TGTGCCAGCATCGGACTATTGAATGAGCAGTTCTTC. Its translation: CASIGLLNEQFF. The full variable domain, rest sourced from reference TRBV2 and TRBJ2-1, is EPEVTQTPSHQVTQMGQEVILRCVPISNHLYFYWYRQILGQKVEFLVSFYNNEISEKSEIFDDQFSVERPDGSNFTLKIRSTKLEDSAMYFCASIGLLNEQFFGPGTRLTVL.

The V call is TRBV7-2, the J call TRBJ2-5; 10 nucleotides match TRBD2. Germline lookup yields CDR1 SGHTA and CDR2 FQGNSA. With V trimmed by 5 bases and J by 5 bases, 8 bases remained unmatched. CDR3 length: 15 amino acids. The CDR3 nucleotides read TGTGCCAGCAGCCTTCCGACTAGCGGGTTGGAGACCCAGTACTTC. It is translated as CASSLPTSGLETQYF.

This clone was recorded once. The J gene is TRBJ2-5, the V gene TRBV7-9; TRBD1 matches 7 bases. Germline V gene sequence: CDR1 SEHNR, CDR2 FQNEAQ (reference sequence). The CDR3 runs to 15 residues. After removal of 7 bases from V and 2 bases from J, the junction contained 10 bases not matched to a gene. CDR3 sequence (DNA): TGTGCCAGCAACCACAGGACAGGCGGACAAGAGACCCAGTACTTC. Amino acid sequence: CASNHRTGGQETQYF.

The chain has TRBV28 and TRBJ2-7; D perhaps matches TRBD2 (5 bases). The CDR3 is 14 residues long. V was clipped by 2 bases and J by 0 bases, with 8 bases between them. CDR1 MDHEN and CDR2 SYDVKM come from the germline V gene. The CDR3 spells CASSLTRGSYEQYF. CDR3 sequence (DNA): TGTGCCAGCAGTTTAACCCGGGGCTCCTACGAGCAGTACTTC.

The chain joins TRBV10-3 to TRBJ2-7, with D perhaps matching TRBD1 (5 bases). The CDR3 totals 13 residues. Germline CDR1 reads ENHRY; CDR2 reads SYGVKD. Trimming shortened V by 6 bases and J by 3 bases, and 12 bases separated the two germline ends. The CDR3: CAISGQQDYEQYF. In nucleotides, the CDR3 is TGTGCCATCAGCGGCCAACAGGACTACGAGCAGTACTTC.

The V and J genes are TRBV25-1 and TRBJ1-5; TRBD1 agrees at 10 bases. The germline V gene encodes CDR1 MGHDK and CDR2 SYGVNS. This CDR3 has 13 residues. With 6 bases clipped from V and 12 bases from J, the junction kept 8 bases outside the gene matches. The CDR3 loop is CASSKSGQGLQHF. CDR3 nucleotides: TGTGCCAGCAGCAAATCGGGACAGGGGCTCCAGCATTTT.

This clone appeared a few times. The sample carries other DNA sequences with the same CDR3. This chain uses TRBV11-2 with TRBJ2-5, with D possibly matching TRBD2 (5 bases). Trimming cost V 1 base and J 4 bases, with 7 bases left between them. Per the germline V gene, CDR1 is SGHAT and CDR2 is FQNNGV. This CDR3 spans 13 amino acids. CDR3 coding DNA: TGTGCCAGCAGCTTAGGGGAGCGAGAGACCCAGTACTTC. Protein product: CASSLGERETQYF.

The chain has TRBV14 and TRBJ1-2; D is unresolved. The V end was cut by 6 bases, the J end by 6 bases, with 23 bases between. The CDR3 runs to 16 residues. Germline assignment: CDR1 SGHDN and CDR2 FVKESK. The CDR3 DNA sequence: TGTGCCAGCAGTGCTACTCGACAAGGTCTACGGAATGGCTACACCTTC. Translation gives CASSATRQGLRNGYTF.

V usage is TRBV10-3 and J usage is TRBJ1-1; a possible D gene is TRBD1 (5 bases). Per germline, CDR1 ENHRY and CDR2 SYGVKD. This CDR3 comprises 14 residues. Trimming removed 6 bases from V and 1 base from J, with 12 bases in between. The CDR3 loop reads CAIRRGMENTEAFF. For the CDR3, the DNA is TGTGCCATCAGGAGGGGAATGGAGAACACTGAAGCTTTCTTT.

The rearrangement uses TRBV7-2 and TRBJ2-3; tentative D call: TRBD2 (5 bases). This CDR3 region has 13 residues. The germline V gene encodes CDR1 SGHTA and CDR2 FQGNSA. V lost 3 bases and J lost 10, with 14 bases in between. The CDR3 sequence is CASSLGATLAQYF. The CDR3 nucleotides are TGTGCCAGCAGCTTGGGAGCAACTTTGGCGCAGTATTTT.

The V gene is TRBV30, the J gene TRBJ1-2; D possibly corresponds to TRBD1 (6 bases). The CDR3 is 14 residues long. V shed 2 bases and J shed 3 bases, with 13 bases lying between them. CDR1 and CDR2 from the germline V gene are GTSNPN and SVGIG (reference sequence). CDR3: CAWSWWAGDYGYTF. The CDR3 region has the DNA TGTGCCTGGAGTTGGTGGGCAGGGGACTATGGCTACACCTTC.

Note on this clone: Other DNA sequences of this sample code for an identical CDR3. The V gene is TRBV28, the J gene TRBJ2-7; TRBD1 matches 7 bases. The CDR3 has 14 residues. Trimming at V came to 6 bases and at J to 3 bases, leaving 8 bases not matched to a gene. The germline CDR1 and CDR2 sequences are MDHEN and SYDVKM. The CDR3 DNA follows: TGTGCCAGCAGCCCGGGACAGTCCAGCTACGAGCAGTACTTC. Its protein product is CASSPGQSSYEQYF.

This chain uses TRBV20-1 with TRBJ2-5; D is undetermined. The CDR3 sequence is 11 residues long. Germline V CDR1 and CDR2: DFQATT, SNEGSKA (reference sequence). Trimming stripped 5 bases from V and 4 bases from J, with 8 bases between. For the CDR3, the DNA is TGCAGTGCTCCGGACGGAGAGACCCAGTACTTC. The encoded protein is CSAPDGETQYF.

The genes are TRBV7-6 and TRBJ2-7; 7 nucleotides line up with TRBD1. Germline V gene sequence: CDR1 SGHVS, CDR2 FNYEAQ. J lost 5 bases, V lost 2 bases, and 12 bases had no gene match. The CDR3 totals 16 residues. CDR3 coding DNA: TGTGCCAGCAGCTTAAGACAGGGTTCGACGTTGGACGAGCAGTACTTC. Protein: CASSLRQGSTLDEQYF.

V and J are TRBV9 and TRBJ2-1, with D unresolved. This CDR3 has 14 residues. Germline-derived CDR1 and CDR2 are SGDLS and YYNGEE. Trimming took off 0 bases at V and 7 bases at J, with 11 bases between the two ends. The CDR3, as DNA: TGTGCCAGCAGCGTAGATGGGATTTCGAATGAGCAGTTCTTC. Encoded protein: CASSVDGISNEQFF.

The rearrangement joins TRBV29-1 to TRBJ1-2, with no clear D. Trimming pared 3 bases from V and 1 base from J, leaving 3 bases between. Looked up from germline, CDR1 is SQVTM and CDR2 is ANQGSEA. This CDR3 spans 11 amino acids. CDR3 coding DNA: TGCAGCGTTGAGGGTAACTATGGCTACACCTTC. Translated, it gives CSVEGNYGYTF.